This paragraph covers one T cell receptor (beta chain) sequence. Per the authors' pipeline: Amplification from reference gene primers served as the basis for estimated nucleated cell counts. Produced via immunoSEQ multiplex PCR; TCRdb's table is partial and in-frame only. The V and J calls and clone size are taken from that table; D and trimming were inferred from the DNA. The profile shows under 30,000 clones, over 70% of them singletons. The data are from a study of blood T cell repertoires in COVID-19. In the study overall: Samples representing acute and convalescent COVID-19 were sourced from the United States, Italy and Spain. PBMCs, B-cell-depleted T cells, or T cells provided the cDNA or gDNA that made up the material.

The clonotype originates from a human donor with active COVID-19. The donor label of this sample is uncertain. The sequenced sample consisted of peripheral blood.

The CDR3 region is CAGGGNADTQYF. CDR3 bases: TGTGCCGGGGGGGGGAATGCGGATACGCAGTATTTT. This chain uses TRBV2 with TRBJ2-3; TRBD2 aligns across 7 bases. Germline CDR1 SNHLY, CDR2 FYNNEI. The ends lost 11 bases at V and 6 bases at J; junction bases unmatched: 8. The CDR3 is 12 amino acids.